The 14 T cell receptor beta chains below all came from one sample that was sequenced in a study of shared T cell receptors in the human thymus. TCRdb's copy holds only in-frame clones and misses some; the assay was immunoSEQ multiplex PCR. The sample carries about 660,000 clones, roughly 90% recorded once. These same data were also listed under a study on human thymus T cells.

Material: thymocytes. These receptor sequences come from a boy younger than two with a congenital heart defect.

Points on this clone: This sample also contains other DNA sequences that code for the same CDR3. The V gene is TRBV4-2, the J gene TRBJ2-7, with unresolved D. CDR1 is LGHNA and CDR2 is YNFKEQ in the germline V gene. The CDR3 is 12 residues long. Trimming removed 0 bases from V and 4 bases from J, with 4 bases in between. For the CDR3, the DNA is TGTGCCAGCAGCCAAGACCGTTACGAGCAGTACTTC. Its translation is CASSQDRYEQYF.

The chain is built from TRBV5-1 and TRBJ2-3; the match to TRBD2 covers 14 bases. V lost 3 bases to trimming and J lost 2 bases; unmatched junction nucleotides: 5. The CDR3 runs to 17 residues. Germline values: CDR1 SGHRS, CDR2 YFSETQ. The CDR3 is CASSWGLAGASTDTQYF. CDR3 bases: TGCGCCAGCAGCTGGGGACTAGCGGGAGCGTCCACAGATACGCAGTATTTT.

The rearrangement joins TRBV5-1 to TRBJ2-3, with D perhaps TRBD1 (6 bases). CDR1 SGHRS and CDR2 YFSETQ come from the germline V gene. CDR3 length: 16 amino acids. Trimming removed 5 bases at V and 0 bases at J, with 16 bases between. The CDR3 bases are TGCGCCAGCAGGACTCAGACAGGCTTGAGCACAGATACGCAGTATTTT. The encoded protein is CASRTQTGLSTDTQYF.

This clone was observed once. The chain couples TRBV6-6 to TRBJ1-2; TRBD1 matches 9 bases. Germline trimming cut 7 bases from V and 2 bases from J; bases unmatched to any gene: 2. Germline V gene lookup returns CDR1 MNHNY and CDR2 SVGAGI (reference sequence). The CDR3 consists of 13 residues. CDR3 coding DNA: TGTGCCAGCAAGGGACAGGGAAACTATGGCTACACCTTC. Encoded protein: CASKGQGNYGYTF.

CDR3 amino acids: CASSSTLTPLSYEQYF. In nucleotides, the CDR3 is TGTGCCAGCAGCAGTACCTTGACACCACTCTCCTACGAGCAGTACTTC. The V gene is TRBV7-2, the J gene TRBJ2-7; D gene ambiguous. Trimming pared 5 bases from V and 0 bases from J, leaving 17 bases between. Germline CDR1 SGHTA, CDR2 FQGNSA. This CDR3 is built from 16 residues.

There are a few counts of this clone. This chain joins TRBV6-4 and TRBJ1-4; D not certain. From germline, CDR1 is MRHNA and CDR2 SNTAGT. Trimming stripped 4 bases from V and 5 bases from J, with 8 bases between. The CDR3 totals 13 residues. The CDR3 here is CASSAGTNEKLFF. CDR3 nucleotide sequence: TGTGCCAGCAGTGCAGGAACCAATGAAAAACTGTTTTTT.

The V gene is TRBV28, the J gene TRBJ2-7, with D tentatively TRBD2 (6 bases). With 7 bases removed from V and 3 bases from J, the gap between germline ends came to 25 bases. The CDR3 is 17 residues long. The V gene's germline CDR1 is MDHEN and CDR2 SYDVKM. CDR3: CASTHPTFGTYYYEQYF. The CDR3 bases are TGTGCCAGCACCCACCCGACCTTCGGGACTTATTACTACGAGCAGTACTTC.

The V gene is TRBV4-1, the J gene TRBJ2-7; weak D call: TRBD1 (7 bases). The CDR3 is made up of 16 amino acids. Germline V gene data show CDR1 as MGHRA and CDR2 as YSYEKL. Trimming pared 0 bases from V and 3 bases from J, leaving 15 bases between. The CDR3 spells CASSQDPSQGGYEQYF. CDR3 nucleotides: TGCGCCAGCAGCCAAGATCCCTCCCAGGGGGGCTACGAGCAGTACTTC.

Here the CDR3 DNA reads TGTGCCAGCAGTGAATGGGACAGGGACGAGCAGTACTTC. Translation gives CASSEWDRDEQYF. This chain connects TRBV2 to TRBJ2-7; TRBD1 agrees at 9 bases. CDR1 and CDR2 from the germline V gene are SNHLY and FYNNEI. The ends lost 2 bases at V and 5 bases at J; junction bases unmatched: 1. This CDR3 has 13 amino acids.

In this sample, this clone turned up a few times. This sequence joins TRBV19 and TRBJ2-1, with 8 bases that match TRBD2. Trimming took 4 bases from V and 4 from J; bases not matched to a gene: 6. The CDR3 runs 15 residues. CDR1 is LNHDA and CDR2 is SQIVND in the germline V gene (reference sequence). The CDR3 reads CASSTPSGLYNEQFF. CDR3 bases: TGTGCCAGTAGTACCCCTAGCGGGCTGTACAATGAGCAGTTCTTC.

The J gene is TRBJ2-1, the V gene TRBV19; TRBD1 matches at 11 bases. J lost 0 bases, V lost 4 bases, and 5 bases had no gene match. The CDR3 contains 17 residues. The V gene's germline CDR1 is LNHDA and CDR2 SQIVND (reference sequence). The CDR3 region is CASSTGTGGPSYNEQFF. CDR3 sequence (DNA): TGTGCCAGTAGTACAGGGACAGGGGGACCCTCCTACAATGAGCAGTTCTTC.

V is TRBV5-1 and J is TRBJ1-3, with a tentative D call TRBD1 (6 bases). Trimming removed 4 bases from V and 5 bases from J, with 13 bases in between. The CDR3 has 14 amino acids. CDR1 and CDR2 (germline): SGHRS, YFSETQ. The CDR3 loop is CASSATGIRNTIYF. CDR3 bases: TGCGCCAGCAGCGCCACAGGGATTCGAAACACCATATATTTT.

J is TRBJ2-5 and V is TRBV7-9; 10 bases fit TRBD2. Trimming cost V 5 bases and J 5 bases; bases outside gene matches: 11. In germline, CDR1 is SEHNR, CDR2 FQNEAQ (reference sequence). The CDR3 has 16 residues. CDR3 loop: CASSITKREGLETQYF. The CDR3 DNA reads as TGTGCCAGCAGCATTACGAAGCGGGAGGGCTTGGAGACCCAGTACTTC.

This clone was detected a few times. The sample has other DNA sequences that encode this CDR3 too. The V and J genes are TRBV2 and TRBJ2-7, with TRBD1 identical over 9 bases. V shed 5 bases and J 2 bases; nucleotides not matched to a gene: 4. CDR1 SNHLY and CDR2 FYNNEI come from the germline V gene. This CDR3 spans 14 amino acids. The CDR3 reads CASSPRDRAYEQYF. The CDR3 bases are TGTGCCAGCAGTCCCCGGGACAGGGCCTACGAGCAGTACTTC.